This T cell receptor beta chain was sequenced for a study of T cells in Graves' hyperthyroidism and ophthalmopathy. Study overall: Initial diagnosis, before any treatment, was when peripheral blood was collected. Study-level points and caveats: Stable hyperthyroidism was told apart from ophthalmopathy by a model built on 13 V-J features. Most expanded thyroid clonotypes above 0.001 also appeared in blood. Ophthalmopathy was model-predicted a median 6.5 months pre-onset.

This clonotype has more than one count but fewer than ten. Its antigen is not known. TCR beta CDR3 regions were amplified from RNA transcripts. A set of HTBI primers served as the primers for a first-round RT-PCR of the TCR CDR3. Each CDR3 protein gets one entry after TCRdb re-called the multiplex PCR reads with MiXCR. The sample includes about 700,000 distinct CDR3 sequences, 12% to 15% seen only once; the top ten take 10%. The CDR3 has 14 residues. V was pared by 0 bases and J by 4 bases, with 12 bases between. CDR1 and CDR2 from the germline V gene are DFQATT and SNEGSKA (reference sequence). This chain joins TRBV20-1 and TRBJ1-1; perhaps TRBD1 as D (6 bases). This sequence was found in a woman between 18 and 29 years old with Graves' hyperthyroidism. The sample was blood. In DNA, the CDR3 is TGCAGTGCTAGAGACCAGGGGAAAGGCACTGAAGCTTTCTTT. Its protein product is CSARDQGKGTEAFF.